A single sample is the source of the 7 T cell receptor beta chains below, sequenced in a study of long-term antiretroviral therapy in people with HIV. Survey-level immunoSEQ v3.0 assays were run. Measured with immunoSEQ multiplex PCR; TCRdb has only the in-frame clones, and not every one. The table has 35,000 to 40,000 clones, 94% seen once. The specimen comprised unsorted PBMCs, sampled 4.1 years after starting antiretroviral therapy. The receptors come from a woman aged 45-59 years with HIV.

The chain recombines TRBV30 with TRBJ2-7; no firm D call. The CDR3 contains 14 residues. Deletions cut 0 bases from V and 5 bases from J, with 14 bases between. From germline, CDR1 is GTSNPN and CDR2 SVGIG (reference sequence). The CDR3 DNA reads as TGTGCCTGGAGTGTTCATGGCGGCGACGACGAGCAGTACTTC. Protein sequence: CAWSVHGGDDEQYF.

The CDR3 sequence is CSADFGTDTQYF. The CDR3 coding sequence is TGCAGCGCTGATTTCGGCACAGATACGCAGTATTTT. The chain combines TRBV29-1 with TRBJ2-3; D uncertain. V lost 7 bases and J lost 1, with 9 bases in between. Germline V gene data show CDR1 as SQVTM and CDR2 as ANQGSEA. The CDR3 is 12 residues long.

The chain is built from TRBV18 and TRBJ2-7; D remains unclear. This CDR3 contains 16 residues. Looked up from germline, CDR1 is KGHSH and CDR2 is LQKENI. The V and J ends lost 0 bases and 0 bases respectively, with 12 bases between them. CDR3 in DNA: TGTGCCAGCTCACCACCGAAACCGACGAGCTCCTACGAGCAGTACTTC. Its protein product is CASSPPKPTSSYEQYF. The full variable domain, with the rest looked up from reference TRBV18 and TRBJ2-7, is NAGVMQNPRHLVRRRGQEARLRCSPMKGHSHVYWYRQLPEEGLKFMVYLQKENIIDESGMPKERFSAEFPKEGPSILRIQQVVRGDSAAYFCASSPPKPTSSYEQYFGPGTRLTVT.

The chain joins TRBV9 to TRBJ1-2, with 7 nucleotides matching TRBD1. Per the germline V gene, CDR1 is SGDLS and CDR2 is YYNGEE. V trimming: 1 base; J trimming: 3 bases; junction bases outside the gene matches: 12. The CDR3 is made up of 17 amino acids. CDR3 amino acids: CASSVIRQGLGHYGYTF. The CDR3 DNA is TGTGCCAGCAGCGTAATAAGACAGGGACTGGGTCACTATGGCTACACCTTC.

The J gene is TRBJ2-1, the V gene TRBV7-2, with D perhaps TRBD1 (7 bases). This CDR3 is built from 14 residues. Germline values: CDR1 SGHTA, CDR2 FQGNSA. Trimming removed 8 bases at V and 4 bases at J, with 15 bases between. For the CDR3, the DNA is TGTGCCAGCGCCCCGGGGGACAGTTACAATGAGCAGTTCTTC. This encodes CASAPGDSYNEQFF.

The rearrangement joins TRBV6-1 to TRBJ1-1; 7 bases agree with TRBD1. Per germline, CDR1 MNHNS and CDR2 SASEGT. The CDR3 is 11 amino acids. Unmatched junction bases numbered 2, after V lost 6 bases and J lost 7 bases. CDR3 residues: CASRGQLEAFF. As DNA, the CDR3 is TGTGCCAGCAGGGGACAGCTTGAAGCTTTCTTT.

The rearrangement uses TRBV6-6 and TRBJ2-1; the match to TRBD2 covers 8 bases. Germline V lookup: CDR1 MNHNY, CDR2 SVGAGI (reference sequence). V lost 5 bases and J lost 3; bases outside the gene matches: 3. The CDR3 consists of 14 residues. In DNA, the CDR3 is TGTGCCAGCAGTACGGGGGGGTTCTACAATGAGCAGTTCTTC. Its protein product is CASSTGGFYNEQFF.